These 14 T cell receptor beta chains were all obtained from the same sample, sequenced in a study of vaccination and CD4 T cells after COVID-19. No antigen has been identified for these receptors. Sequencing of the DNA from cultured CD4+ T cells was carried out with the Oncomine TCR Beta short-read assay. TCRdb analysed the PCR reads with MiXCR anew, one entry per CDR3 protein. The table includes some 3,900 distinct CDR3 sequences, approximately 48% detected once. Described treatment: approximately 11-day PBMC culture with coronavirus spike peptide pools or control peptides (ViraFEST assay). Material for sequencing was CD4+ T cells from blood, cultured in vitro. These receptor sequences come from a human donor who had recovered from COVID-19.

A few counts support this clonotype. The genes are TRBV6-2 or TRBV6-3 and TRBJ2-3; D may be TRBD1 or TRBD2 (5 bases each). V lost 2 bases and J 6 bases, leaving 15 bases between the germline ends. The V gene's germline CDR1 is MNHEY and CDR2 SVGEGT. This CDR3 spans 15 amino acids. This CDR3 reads CASSYRGRPFDTQYF. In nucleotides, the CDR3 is TGTGCCAGCAGTTACCGGGGCAGGCCATTCGATACGCAGTATTTT.

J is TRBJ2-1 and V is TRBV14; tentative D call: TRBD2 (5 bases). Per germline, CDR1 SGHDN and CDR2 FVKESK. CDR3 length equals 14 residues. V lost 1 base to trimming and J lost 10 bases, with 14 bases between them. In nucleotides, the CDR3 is TGTGCCAGCAGCCAAGGAAAGCGGTTCTCCGAGCAGTTCTTC. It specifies CASSQGKRFSEQFF.

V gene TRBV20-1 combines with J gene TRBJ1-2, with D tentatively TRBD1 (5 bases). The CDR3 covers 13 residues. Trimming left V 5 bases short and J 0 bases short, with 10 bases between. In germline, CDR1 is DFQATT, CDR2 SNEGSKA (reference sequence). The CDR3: CSAYRSSNYGYTF. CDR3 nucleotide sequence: TGCAGTGCTTACAGGTCCTCTAACTATGGCTACACCTTC.

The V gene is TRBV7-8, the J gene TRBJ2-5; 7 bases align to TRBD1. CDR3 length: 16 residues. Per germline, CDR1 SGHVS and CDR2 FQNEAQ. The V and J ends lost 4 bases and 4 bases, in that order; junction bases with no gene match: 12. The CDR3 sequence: CASSSREGAYAETQYF. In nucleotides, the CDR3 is TGTGCCAGCAGCTCCAGAGAGGGGGCTTACGCAGAGACCCAGTACTTC.

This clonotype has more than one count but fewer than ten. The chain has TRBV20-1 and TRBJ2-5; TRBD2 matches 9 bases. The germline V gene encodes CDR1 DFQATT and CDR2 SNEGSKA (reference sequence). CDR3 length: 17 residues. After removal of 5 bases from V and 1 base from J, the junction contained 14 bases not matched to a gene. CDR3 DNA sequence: TGCAGTGCTGCAGATGTAGCGGGGGATGCCCTCCAAGAGACCCAGTACTTC. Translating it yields CSAADVAGDALQETQYF.

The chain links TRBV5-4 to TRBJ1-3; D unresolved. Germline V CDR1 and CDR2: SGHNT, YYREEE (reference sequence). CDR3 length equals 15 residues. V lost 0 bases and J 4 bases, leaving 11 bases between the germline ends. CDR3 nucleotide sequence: TGTGCCAGCAGCTTGGGGGGTCTGGGAGGAAACACCATATATTTT. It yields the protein CASSLGGLGGNTIYF.

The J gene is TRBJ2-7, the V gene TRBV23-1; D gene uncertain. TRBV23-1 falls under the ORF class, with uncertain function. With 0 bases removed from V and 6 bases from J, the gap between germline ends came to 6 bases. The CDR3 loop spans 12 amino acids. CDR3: CASSQSYGEQYF. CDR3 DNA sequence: TGCGCCAGCAGTCAATCGTATGGCGAGCAGTACTTC.

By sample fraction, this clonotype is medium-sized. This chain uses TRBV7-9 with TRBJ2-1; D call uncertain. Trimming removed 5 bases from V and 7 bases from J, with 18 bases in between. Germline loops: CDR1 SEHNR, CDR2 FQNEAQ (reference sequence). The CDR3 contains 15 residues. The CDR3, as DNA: TGTGCCAGCAGCCCCAGTGTCGTTCCCCTAAATGAGCAGTTCTTC. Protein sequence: CASSPSVVPLNEQFF.

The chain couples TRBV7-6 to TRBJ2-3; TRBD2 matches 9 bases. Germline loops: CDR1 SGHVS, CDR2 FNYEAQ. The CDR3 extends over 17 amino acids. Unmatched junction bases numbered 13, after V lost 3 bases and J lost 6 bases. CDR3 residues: CASSFSGAGGTGDTQYF. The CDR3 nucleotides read TGTGCCAGCAGCTTTTCCGGGGCGGGAGGGACGGGGGATACGCAGTATTTT.

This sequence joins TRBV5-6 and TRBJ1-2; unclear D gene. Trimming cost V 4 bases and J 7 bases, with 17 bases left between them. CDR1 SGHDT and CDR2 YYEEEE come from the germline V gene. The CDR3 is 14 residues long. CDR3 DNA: TGTGCCAGCAGCATGGTTCAGGACCCTTCTGGCTACACCTTC. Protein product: CASSMVQDPSGYTF.

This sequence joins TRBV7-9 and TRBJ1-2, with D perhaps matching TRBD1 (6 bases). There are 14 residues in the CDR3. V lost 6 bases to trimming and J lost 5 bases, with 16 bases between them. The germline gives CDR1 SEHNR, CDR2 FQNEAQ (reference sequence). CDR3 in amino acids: CASSFSTGPYGYTF. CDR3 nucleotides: TGTGCCAGCAGTTTCAGTACAGGGCCTTATGGCTACACCTTC.

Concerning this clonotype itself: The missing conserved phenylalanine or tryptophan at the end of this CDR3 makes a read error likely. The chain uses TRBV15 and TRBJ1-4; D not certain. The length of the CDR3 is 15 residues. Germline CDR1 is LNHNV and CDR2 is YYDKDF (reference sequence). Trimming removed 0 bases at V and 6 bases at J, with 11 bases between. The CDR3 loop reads CATSRDYGWDEKLFL. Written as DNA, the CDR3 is TGTGCCACCAGCAGAGATTACGGGTGGGATGAAAAACTGTTTTTG.

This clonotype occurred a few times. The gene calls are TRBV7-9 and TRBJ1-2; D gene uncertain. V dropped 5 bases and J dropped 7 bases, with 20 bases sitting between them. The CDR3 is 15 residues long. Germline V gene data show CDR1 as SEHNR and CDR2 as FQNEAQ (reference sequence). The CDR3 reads CASSPRADAPRGYTF. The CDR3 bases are TGTGCCAGCAGCCCCCGCGCAGACGCCCCCCGTGGCTACACCTTC.

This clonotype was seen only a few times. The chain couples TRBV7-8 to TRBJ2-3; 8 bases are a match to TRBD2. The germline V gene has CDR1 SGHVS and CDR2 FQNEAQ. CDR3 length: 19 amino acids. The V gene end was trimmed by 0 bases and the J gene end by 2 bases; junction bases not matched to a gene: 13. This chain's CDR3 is CASSLARFGTRKFTDTQYF. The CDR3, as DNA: TGTGCCAGCAGCTTAGCCCGCTTCGGGACTAGAAAATTCACAGATACGCAGTATTTT.